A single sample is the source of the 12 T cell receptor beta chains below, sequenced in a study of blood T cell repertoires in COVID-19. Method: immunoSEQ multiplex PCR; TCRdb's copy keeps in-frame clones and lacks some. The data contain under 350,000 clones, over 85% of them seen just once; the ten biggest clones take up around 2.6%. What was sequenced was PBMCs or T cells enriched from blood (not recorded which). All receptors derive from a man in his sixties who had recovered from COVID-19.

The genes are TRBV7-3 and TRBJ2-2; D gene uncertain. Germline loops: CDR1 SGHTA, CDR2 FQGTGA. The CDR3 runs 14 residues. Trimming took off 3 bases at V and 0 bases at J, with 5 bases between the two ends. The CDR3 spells CASSFSANTGELFF. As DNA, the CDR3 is TGTGCCAGCAGCTTCAGTGCGAACACCGGGGAGCTGTTTTTT.

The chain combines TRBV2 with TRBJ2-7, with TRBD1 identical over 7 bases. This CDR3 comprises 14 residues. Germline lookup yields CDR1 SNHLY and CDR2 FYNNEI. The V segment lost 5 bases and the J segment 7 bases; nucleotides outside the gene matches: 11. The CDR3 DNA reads TGTGCCAGCAGTCCCGGGACAGCCTACTGGGAGCAGTACTTC. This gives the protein CASSPGTAYWEQYF.

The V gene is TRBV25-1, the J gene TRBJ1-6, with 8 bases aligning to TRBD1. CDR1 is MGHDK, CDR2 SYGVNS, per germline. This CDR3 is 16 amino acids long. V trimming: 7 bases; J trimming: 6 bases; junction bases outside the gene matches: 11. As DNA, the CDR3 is TGTGCCAGCACCGAGACACTGACAGGGGCTAATTCACCCCTCCACTTT. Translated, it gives CASTETLTGANSPLHF.

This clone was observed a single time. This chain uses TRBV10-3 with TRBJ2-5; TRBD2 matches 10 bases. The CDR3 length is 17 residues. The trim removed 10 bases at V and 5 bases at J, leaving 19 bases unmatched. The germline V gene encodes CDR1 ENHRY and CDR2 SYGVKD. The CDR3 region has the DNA TGTGCCACCAAACCTGGATCACAGCGGGGGGGCACGGAGACCCAGTACTTC. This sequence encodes CATKPGSQRGGTETQYF.

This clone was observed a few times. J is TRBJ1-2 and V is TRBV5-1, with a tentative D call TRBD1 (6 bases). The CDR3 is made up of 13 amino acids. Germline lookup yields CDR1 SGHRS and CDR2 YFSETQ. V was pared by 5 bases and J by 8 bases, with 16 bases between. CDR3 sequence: CASSYTQGFGYTF. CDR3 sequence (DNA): TGCGCCAGCAGTTATACTCAGGGGTTCGGCTACACCTTC. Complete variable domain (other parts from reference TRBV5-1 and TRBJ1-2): KAGVTQTPRYLIKTRGQQVTLSCSPISGHRSVSWYQQTPGQGLQFLFEYFSETQRNKGNFPGRFSGRQFSNSRSEMNVSTLELGDSALYLCASSYTQGFGYTFGSGTRLTVV.

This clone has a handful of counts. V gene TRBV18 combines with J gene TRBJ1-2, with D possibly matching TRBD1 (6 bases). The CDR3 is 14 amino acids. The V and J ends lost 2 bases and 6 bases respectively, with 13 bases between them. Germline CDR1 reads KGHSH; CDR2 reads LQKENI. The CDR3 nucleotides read TGTGCCAGCTCACCAGGCCGCACAGGGAATGGCTACACCTTC. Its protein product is CASSPGRTGNGYTF.

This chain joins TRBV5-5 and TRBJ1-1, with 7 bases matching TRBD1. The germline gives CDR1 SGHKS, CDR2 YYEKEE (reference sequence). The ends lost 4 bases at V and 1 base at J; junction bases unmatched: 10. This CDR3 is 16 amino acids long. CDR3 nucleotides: TGTGCCAGCAGCCCTGGGGACAGCCCTCCGAACACTGAAGCTTTCTTT. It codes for CASSPGDSPPNTEAFF.

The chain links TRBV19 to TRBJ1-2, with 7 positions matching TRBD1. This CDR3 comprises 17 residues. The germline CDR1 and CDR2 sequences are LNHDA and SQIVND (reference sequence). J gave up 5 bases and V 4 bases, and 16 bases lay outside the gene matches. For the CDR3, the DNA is TGTGCCAGTAGTAGTACAGGGGCCCCTAAATGGGGGTATGGCTACACCTTC. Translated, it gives CASSSTGAPKWGYGYTF.

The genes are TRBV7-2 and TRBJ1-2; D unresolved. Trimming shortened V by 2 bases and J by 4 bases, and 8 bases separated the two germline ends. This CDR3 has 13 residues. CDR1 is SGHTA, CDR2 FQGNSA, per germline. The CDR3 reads CASSLKSGYGYTF. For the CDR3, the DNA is TGTGCCAGCAGCTTAAAGTCAGGCTATGGCTACACCTTC.

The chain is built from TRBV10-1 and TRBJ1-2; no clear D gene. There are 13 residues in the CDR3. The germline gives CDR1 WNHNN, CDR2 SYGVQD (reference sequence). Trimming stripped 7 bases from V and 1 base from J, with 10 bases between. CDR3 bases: TGCGCCAGCAACCTGGCTCATAACTATGGCTACACCTTC. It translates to CASNLAHNYGYTF.

The CDR3 coding sequence is TGTGCCAGTAGTCCCCAGGGGAGCAAAGCTTTCTTT. Translated: CASSPQGSKAFF. The V and J genes are TRBV19 and TRBJ1-1; D possibly corresponds to TRBD1 (6 bases). The CDR3 has 12 residues. CDR1 LNHDA and CDR2 SQIVND come from the germline V gene (reference sequence). V lost 5 bases and J 9 bases, leaving 13 bases between the germline ends.

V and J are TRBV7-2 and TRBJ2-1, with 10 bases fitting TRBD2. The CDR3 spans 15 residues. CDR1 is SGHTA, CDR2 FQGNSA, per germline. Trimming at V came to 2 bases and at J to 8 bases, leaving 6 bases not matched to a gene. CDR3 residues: CASSLKRGGIDEQFF. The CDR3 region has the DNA TGTGCCAGCAGCTTAAAGCGGGGGGGCATTGATGAGCAGTTCTTC.